This entry is about one TCR beta chain. The antigen remains unidentified. These data belong to a study of blood T cells in healthy people across ages. General study findings and limits: Older age went with lower TCR beta diversity per million T cells, in a roughly linear way. Long-lived donors carried more naive CD4+ cells and greater diversity than aged donors.

The second PCR ran about 6 to 11 cycles with a sample-barcoded 5' primer and J-beta primers. Every single cDNA molecule received a tag from a template-switch adaptor with 12 random nucleotides. One entry per CDR3 protein results from TCRdb running MiXCR on the 5' RACE reads. The sample lists 1.5 million to 2 million distinct CDR3 sequences, roughly 50% occurring once. Donors each provided 9.5 to 10 milliliters of peripheral blood. The specimen was blood. The source is a woman aged 40-49 years in good health.

The CDR3 spells CASSLVRSDWNEQFF. CDR3 sequence (DNA): TGTGCCAGCAGTTTAGTAAGGTCCGACTGGAATGAGCAGTTCTTC. V and J are TRBV27 and TRBJ2-1; D is unresolved. In germline, CDR1 is MNHEY, CDR2 SMNVEV (reference sequence). The germline V and J ends were trimmed by 2 bases and 7 bases, with 15 bases remaining between them. The CDR3 has 15 residues.